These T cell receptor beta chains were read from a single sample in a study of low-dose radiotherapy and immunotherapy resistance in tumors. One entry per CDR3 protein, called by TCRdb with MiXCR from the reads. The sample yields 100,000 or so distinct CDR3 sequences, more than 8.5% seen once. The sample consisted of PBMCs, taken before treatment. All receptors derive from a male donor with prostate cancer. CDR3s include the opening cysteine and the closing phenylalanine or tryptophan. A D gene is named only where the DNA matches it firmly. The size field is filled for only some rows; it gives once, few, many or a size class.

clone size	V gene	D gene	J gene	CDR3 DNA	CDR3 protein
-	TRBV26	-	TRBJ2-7	TGTGCCAGCAGTTGGACTAGCGGCTCCTACGAGCAGTACTTC	CASSWTSGSYEQYF
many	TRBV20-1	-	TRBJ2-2	TGCAGTGCTAGAGGGACAGCGAACACCGGGGAGCTGTTTTTT	CSARGTANTGELFF
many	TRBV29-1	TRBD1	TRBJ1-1	TGCAGCGTTGCGATCGCAGGGGGTGTGGATGAAGCTTTCTTT	CSVAIAGGVDEAFF
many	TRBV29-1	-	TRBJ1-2	TGCAGCGTCATTCGTCAGGTCGATGGCTACACCTTC	CSVIRQVDGYTF
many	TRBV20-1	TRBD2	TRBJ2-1	TGCAGTGCTAGACCTCCCGAGCGGGGCTATTCCAATGAGCAGTTCTTC	CSARPPERGYSNEQFF
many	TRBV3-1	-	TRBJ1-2	TGTGCCAGCAGCCCCGGGTTTATCGGCGGCTACACCTTC	CASSPGFIGGYTF
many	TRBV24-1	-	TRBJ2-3	TGTGCCACCAGTGGTGAGACCAGCACAGATACGCAGTATTTT	CATSGETSTDTQYF
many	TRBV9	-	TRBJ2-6	TGTGCCAGCAGCGCAAACCCGGGGACCTCTGGGGCCAACGTCCTGACTTTC	CASSANPGTSGANVLTF
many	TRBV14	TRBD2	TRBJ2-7	TGTGCCAGCAACGGACTAGCGGGAGACGAGCAGTACTTC	CASNGLAGDEQYF
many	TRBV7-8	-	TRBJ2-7	TGTGCCAGCAGCTTAACCGGGCAGGAGCAGTACTTC	CASSLTGQEQYF
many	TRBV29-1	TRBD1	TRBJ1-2	TGCAGCGTTGAGACAGGGGGTCTCTATGGCTACACCTTC	CSVETGGLYGYTF
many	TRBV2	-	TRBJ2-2	TGTGCCAGCAGTGAAGGGCCGAACACCGGGGAGCTGTTTTTT	CASSEGPNTGELFF
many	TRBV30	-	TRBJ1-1	TGTGCCTTGACTCGAATGATGAACACTGAAGCTTTCTTT	CALTRMMNTEAFF
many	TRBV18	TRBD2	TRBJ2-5	TGCGCCAGCAGCCCGGGACTACAAGAGACCCAGTACTTC	CASSPGLQETQYF
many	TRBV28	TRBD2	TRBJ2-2	TGTGCCAGCAGTAAAGCAGCGGGAGGGCCTACCGGGGAGCTGTTTTTT	CASSKAAGGPTGELFF
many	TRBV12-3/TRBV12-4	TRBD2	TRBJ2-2	TGTGCCAGCAGTTTATTAGACGCTAGCGGCACCGGGGAGCTGTTTTTT	CASSLLDASGTGELFF
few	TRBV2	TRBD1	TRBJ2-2	TGTGCCAGCACCTACGGGACAGTGAGGGCCGGGGAGCTGTTTTTT	CASTYGTVRAGELFF
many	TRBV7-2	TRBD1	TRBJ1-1	TGTGCCAGCAGCCCGGGACAGGGGAAGGCTGAAGCTTTCTTT	CASSPGQGKAEAFF
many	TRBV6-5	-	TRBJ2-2	TGTGCCAGCAGTCGAGGGACGGCCACCGGGGAGCTGTTTTTT	CASSRGTATGELFF
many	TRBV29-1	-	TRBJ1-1	TGCAGCTACTATCGGGTTCGTGAAGCTTTCTTT	CSYYRVREAFF
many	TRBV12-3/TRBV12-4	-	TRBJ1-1	TGTGCCAGCAGTTTGTTTGGGGCTGAAGCTTTCTTT	CASSLFGAEAFF
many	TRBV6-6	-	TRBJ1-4	TGTGCCAGCAGTTACGGAGCTTTTAATGAAAAACTGTTTTTT	CASSYGAFNEKLFF
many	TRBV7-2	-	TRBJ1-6	TGTGCCAGCAGCTTAAGTTACCGGGACACTTACTATTCACCCCTCCACTTT	CASSLSYRDTYYSPLHF